The entry below describes one T cell receptor beta chain. Its antigen remains unknown. This specimen comes from a study of T cells in Graves' hyperthyroidism and ophthalmopathy. Overall study context: Peripheral blood was drawn at first diagnosis, prior to all treatment. Study-level results: Clonotypes that were expanded in thyroid above 0.001 mostly appeared in blood too. The model's output predicted ophthalmopathy at a median of about 5.9 months prior to onset.

The diagnoses drew upon clinical symptoms, serum thyroxine and TRAb, thyroid ultrasound and orbital computed tomography. TCR beta CDR3 regions were amplified from RNA transcripts. HTBI primers were the set used in a first-round RT-PCR of the TCR CDR3. One entry per CDR3 protein results from TCRdb running MiXCR on the multiplex PCR reads. The profile shows about 380,000 distinct CDR3 sequences, roughly 13% of them singletons. The V gene lost 6 bases and the J gene lost 7 bases, with 10 bases spanning the gap. This CDR3 has 11 residues. The V gene's germline CDR1 is SNHLY and CDR2 FYNNEI. The sequencing sample was made of blood. The sequence was collected from a man between 25 and 39 years old with Graves' hyperthyroidism that later progressed to Graves' ophthalmopathy. The rearrangement joins TRBV2 to TRBJ2-7; D unresolved. The chain's CDR3 is CASSLYGEQYF. Written as DNA, the CDR3 is TGTGCCAGCAGCCTATATGGGGAGCAGTACTTC.